The rows below give T cell receptor beta chains drawn from one sample of a study of blood T cell repertoires in COVID-19. Data came from immunoSEQ multiplex PCR; TCRdb stores just in-frame clones and leaves some out. The sample consists of about 270,000 clones, less than 85% of them appearing once. Sequencing input: peripheral blood. The source of these receptors is a woman aged 18-29 years with acute or convalescent COVID-19. The CDR3 runs from the conserved cysteine through the conserved F or W. The order of the fields is D gene, V gene, clone size, J gene, CDR3 DNA, CDR3 protein. D genes are given only for firm matches. A clone size is listed for some rows: how often the clone was seen (once, few, many), or a class if it is expanded.

>TRBD1|TRBV5-6|NA|TRBJ1-2
TGTGCCAGCACCCTCAGGGGGCTCGGCTACACCTTC
CASTLRGLGYTF
>NA|TRBV7-9|once|TRBJ2-5
TGTGCCAGCAGCTTCCCAGGGGAGACCCAGTACTTC
CASSFPGETQYF
>TRBD2|TRBV6-1|NA|TRBJ2-3
TGTGCCAGCAGTGGGTGGGCGGGAGGAGGGACAGATACGCAGTATTTT
CASSGWAGGGTDTQYF
>NA|TRBV5-1|NA|TRBJ2-5
TGCGCCAGCAGCCTGCCAGGGGAAGAGACCCAGTACTTC
CASSLPGEETQYF
>NA|TRBV19|NA|TRBJ2-3
TGTGCCAGTAGTTGGGGGGGGCAGGGCCCAGATACGCAGTATTTT
CASSWGGQGPDTQYF
>NA|TRBV27|once|TRBJ1-2
TGTGCCAGCAGTTTATTTTCCCCGGGCAGGGCGCTGGGCTACACCTTC
CASSLFSPGRALGYTF
>TRBD1|TRBV6-6|NA|TRBJ2-7
TGTGCCAGCAGACTGACAGGGAGCTCCTACGAGCAGTACTTC
CASRLTGSSYEQYF
>TRBD2|TRBV30|NA|TRBJ2-7
TGTGCCTGGAGTGCTCAGGGAGGGTCCTACGAGCAGTACTTC
CAWSAQGGSYEQYF
>TRBD1|TRBV9|once|TRBJ2-7
TGTGCCAGCAGCCCGGGCGGGACAGGACACTCCTACGAGCAGTACTTC
CASSPGGTGHSYEQYF
>NA|TRBV10-3|NA|TRBJ2-1
TGTGCCATCAAGGGGGAAACTTACAATGAGCAGTTCTTC
CAIKGETYNEQFF